Shown below are 11 T cell receptor beta chains from a single sample sequenced in a study of CD8+CD57+ T cells in acquired aplastic anemia. Genomic DNA, serving as template, underwent TCR beta VDJ and CDR3 profiling. TCRdb processed the reads anew with MiXCR; each CDR3 protein has one entry. Of about 190,000 distinct CDR3 sequences in the sample, 54% were seen once. Sequencing input: sorted CD4+, CD8+, or CD8+CD57+ T cells (not recorded which) from PBMCs. The receptor set was obtained from a human donor in good health, serving as a control.

The chain is built from TRBV19 and TRBJ2-3, with a tentative D call TRBD2 (5 bases). V lost 6 bases and J 2 bases, leaving 15 bases between the germline ends. This CDR3 spans 15 amino acids. Germline lookup yields CDR1 LNHDA and CDR2 SQIVND (reference sequence). The CDR3 region has the DNA TGTGCCAGTAGCACCTCGGGGTTTCCCACAGATACGCAGTATTTT. It is translated as CASSTSGFPTDTQYF.

V is TRBV19 and J is TRBJ1-5; D remains ambiguous. Trimming took off 3 bases at V and 7 bases at J, with 13 bases between the two ends. The CDR3 is 14 residues long. CDR1 and CDR2 (germline): LNHDA, SQIVND (reference sequence). The CDR3 loop is CASSMGLPSQPQHF. The CDR3 nucleotides read TGTGCCAGTAGTATGGGGTTGCCCTCGCAGCCCCAGCATTTT.

The chain is built from TRBV12-3 or TRBV12-4 and TRBJ1-6; tentative D call: TRBD1 (5 bases). There are 15 residues in the CDR3. V lost 8 bases and J 5 bases, leaving 16 bases between the germline ends. Here the CDR3 DNA reads TGTGCCAGCGCAAAGGCAGGGTGGAATAATTCACCCCTCCACTTT. The encoded protein is CASAKAGWNNSPLHF.

This clonotype was counted at least ten times. The V gene is TRBV2, the J gene TRBJ1-6; a weak D match, TRBD1 (6 bases). The ends were cut back, 6 bases at V and 8 bases at J, with 14 bases in the middle. CDR1 SNHLY and CDR2 FYNNEI come from the germline V gene. This CDR3 is 14 amino acids long. This chain's CDR3 is CASRPDSWDSPLHF. For the CDR3, the DNA is TGTGCCAGCAGGCCGGACAGTTGGGATTCACCCCTCCACTTT.

The table lists this clonotype with a few counts. The chain couples TRBV24-1 to TRBJ2-5; D may be TRBD1 or TRBD2 (5 bases each). The V end lost 4 bases, the J end lost 5 bases, and 10 bases lay between the germline ends. The CDR3 has 13 amino acids. The germline V gene encodes CDR1 KGHDR and CDR2 SFDVKD. The CDR3 nucleotides are TGTGCCACCAGTGAGGGGGTTCGGGAGACCCAGTACTTC. Translation: CATSEGVRETQYF.

The V and J genes are TRBV7-3 and TRBJ1-1, with D unclear. The germline V gene has CDR1 SGHTA and CDR2 FQGTGA. V was pared by 3 bases and J by 4 bases, with 12 bases between. The CDR3 is 14 amino acids. Written as DNA, the CDR3 is TGTGCCAGCAGCTTGGGAGTGTCGGGCACTGAAGCTTTCTTT. Amino acid sequence: CASSLGVSGTEAFF.

This chain connects TRBV5-1 to TRBJ2-7; either TRBD1 or TRBD2 may supply D (5 bases each). The germline V gene encodes CDR1 SGHRS and CDR2 YFSETQ. The CDR3 covers 12 residues. Trimming pared 3 bases from V and 5 bases from J, leaving 9 bases between. The CDR3 loop reads CASSSGRNEQYF. The CDR3 nucleotides read TGCGCCAGCAGCTCGGGACGGAACGAGCAGTACTTC.

This sequence joins TRBV15 and TRBJ1-1; no clear D. V was trimmed by 4 bases and J by 3 bases, leaving 6 bases between them. Looked up from germline, CDR1 is LNHNV and CDR2 is YYDKDF (reference sequence). The CDR3 extends over 12 amino acids. CDR3 in amino acids: CATSMGYTEAFF. The CDR3 DNA follows: TGTGCCACCAGCATGGGGTACACTGAAGCTTTCTTT.

This chain uses TRBV2 with TRBJ1-2; 8 bases match TRBD1. The CDR3 is made up of 12 amino acids. Losses at the gene ends were 5 bases for V and 6 bases for J; bases not matched to a gene: 2. Germline V gene lookup returns CDR1 SNHLY and CDR2 FYNNEI. The DNA of the CDR3 is TGTGCCAGCAGTCAGGGGGCAGATGGCTACACCTTC. It specifies CASSQGADGYTF.

The rearrangement joins TRBV24-1 to TRBJ1-2, with unresolved D. V was cut by 3 bases and J by 2 bases, with 3 bases left in between. Germline loops: CDR1 KGHDR, CDR2 SFDVKD. This CDR3 region has 12 residues. The CDR3 DNA reads as TGTGCCACCAGTGATGACAACTATGGCTACACCTTC. Its translation: CATSDDNYGYTF.

This clonotype was recorded many times. The chain recombines TRBV20-1 with TRBJ2-7; TRBD2 agrees at 11 bases. Germline V CDR1 and CDR2: DFQATT, SNEGSKA (reference sequence). There are 14 residues in the CDR3. CDR3 sequence reads: CSSPQTSGAYEQYF. Written as DNA, the CDR3 is TGCAGCTCGCCTCAGACTAGCGGGGCCTACGAGCAGTACTTC.